Presented here are 26 T cell receptor beta chains from one specimen sequenced in a study of cytomegalovirus exposure and HLA in healthy donors. Vbeta (60) and Jbeta (13) primers were used in the PCR. Using immunoSEQ multiplex PCR, the repertoire was profiled, and TCRdb retains in-frame clones only, with some absent. The sample records about 130,000 clones, around 78% being singletons. Sequencing was performed on PBMCs. The receptors were sampled from a woman in her forties or fifties in good health and CMV-seronegative.

This clone was counted a few times. The V and J genes are TRBV19 and TRBJ2-7; TRBD1 agrees at 9 bases. Germline V gene sequence: CDR1 LNHDA, CDR2 SQIVND (reference sequence). This CDR3 is built from 14 residues. V trimming: 9 bases; J trimming: 3 bases; junction bases outside the gene matches: 9. CDR3 nucleotide sequence: TGTGCCAGCTCGGGACAGGGTAACCACTACGAGCAGTACGTC. Protein sequence: CASSGQGNHYEQYV.

The CDR3 is CASSLLEGLYNEQFF. CDR3 DNA: TGTGCCAGCAGCTTATTGGAGGGCCTCTACAATGAGCAGTTCTTC. V gene TRBV7-8 combines with J gene TRBJ2-1; perhaps TRBD2 as D (6 bases). The CDR3 loop spans 15 amino acids. V lost 2 bases and J lost 3, with 11 bases in between. Germline V CDR1 and CDR2: SGHVS, FQNEAQ.

V is TRBV6-4 and J is TRBJ2-4; 8 bases align to TRBD1. There are 19 residues in the CDR3. The V gene end was trimmed by 7 bases and the J gene end by 1 base; junction bases not matched to a gene: 18. The germline V gene encodes CDR1 MRHNA and CDR2 SNTAGT. The CDR3 spells CASKGRAGGTWLAKNIQYF. The DNA for the CDR3 is TGTGCCAGCAAAGGCCGGGCAGGGGGCACATGGTTGGCCAAAAACATTCAGTACTTC.

DNA for the CDR3: TGCGCCAGCACCTTTCGCGGGAGGGGTAACGAGCAGTACTTC. This translates into CASTFRGRGNEQYF. The chain uses TRBV10-2 and TRBJ2-7; TRBD2 aligns across 9 bases. Germline V gives CDR1 WSHSY, CDR2 SAAADI. Trimming took 7 bases from V and 5 from J; bases not matched to a gene: 9. The CDR3 is made up of 14 amino acids.

This chain uses TRBV5-1 with TRBJ2-7, with a possible D match to TRBD1 (5 bases). The CDR3 is 15 amino acids. In germline, CDR1 is SGHRS, CDR2 YFSETQ. V was clipped by 5 bases and J by 4 bases, with 19 bases between them. In DNA form, the CDR3 reads TGCGCCAGCAGGCGAGACAGTACTCCTTTTTACGAGCAGTACGTC. This sequence encodes CASRRDSTPFYEQYV.

J is TRBJ1-5 and V is TRBV2; D is uncertain. V was clipped by 10 bases and J by 3 bases, with 13 bases between them. The CDR3 covers 13 residues. Germline assignment: CDR1 SNHLY and CDR2 FYNNEI. The CDR3, as DNA: TGTGCCACCAAGGGAGGGTACAATCAGCCCCAGCATTTT. Amino acid sequence: CATKGGYNQPQHF.

This clone was observed a few times. This rearrangement joins TRBV29-1 to TRBJ1-3, with no clear D. In germline, CDR1 is SQVTM, CDR2 ANQGSEA. Trimming stripped 3 bases from V and 3 bases from J, with 3 bases between. The CDR3 covers 11 residues. The CDR3 region has the DNA TGCAGCGTTGATAGTGGAAACACCATATATTTT. Its translation: CSVDSGNTIYF.

The V gene is TRBV9, the J gene TRBJ1-1; 11 bases map to TRBD1. CDR3 length: 15 amino acids. Trimming at V came to 2 bases and at J to 4 bases, leaving 4 bases not matched to a gene. Per the germline V gene, CDR1 is SGDLS and CDR2 is YYNGEE. The CDR3 DNA follows: TGTGCCAGCAGCGTTTCCGGACAGGGGGCCACTGAAGCTTTCTTT. Amino acids: CASSVSGQGATEAFF.

The chain carries TRBV12-5 and TRBJ1-1, with D perhaps matching TRBD1 (6 bases). The ends were cut back, 6 bases at V and 3 bases at J, with 23 bases in the middle. Germline V gene sequence: CDR1 LGHNT, CDR2 FRNRAP. This CDR3 contains 17 residues. CDR3 sequence reads: CASGRRLSRGLDTEAFF. In DNA form, the CDR3 reads TGTGCTAGTGGCCGACGCTTATCCAGGGGTTTGGACACTGAAGCTTTCTTT.

The J gene is TRBJ2-3, the V gene TRBV9; TRBD1 is a possible D gene (5 bases). Germline V gives CDR1 SGDLS, CDR2 YYNGEE. V was clipped by 0 bases and J by 2 bases, with 10 bases between them. This CDR3 has 15 amino acids. The CDR3 region has the DNA TGTGCCAGCAGCGTAGTGGGCAGGGCCACAGATACGCAGTATTTT. It encodes CASSVVGRATDTQYF. The entire variable domain, with the rest obtained from reference TRBV9 and TRBJ2-3, is as follows: DSGVTQTPKHLITATGQRVTLRCSPRSGDLSVYWYQQSLDQGLQFLIQYYNGEERAKGNILERFSAQQFPDLHSELNLSSLELGDSALYFCASSVVGRATDTQYFGPGTRLTVL.

The rearrangement uses TRBV7-8 and TRBJ2-1, with TRBD2 matching 10 bases. The trim removed 3 bases at V and 6 bases at J, leaving 5 bases unmatched. The length of the CDR3 is 15 residues. Germline CDR1 reads SGHVS; CDR2 reads FQNEAQ. The CDR3 sequence is CASSFGLADTNEQFF. For the CDR3, the DNA is TGTGCCAGCAGCTTTGGACTAGCGGATACCAATGAGCAGTTCTTC.

The chain is built from TRBV10-3 and TRBJ2-2, with TRBD1 matching 9 bases. The CDR3 has 14 residues. J was trimmed by 3 bases and V by 4 bases; bases with no gene match: 0. The V gene's germline CDR1 is ENHRY and CDR2 SYGVKD. The CDR3: CAISGTGDTGELFF. The CDR3 DNA is TGTGCCATCAGTGGGACAGGGGACACCGGGGAGCTGTTTTTT.

The chain uses TRBV6-5 and TRBJ1-5; D uncertain. Trimming took off 2 bases at V and 7 bases at J, with 9 bases between the two ends. This CDR3 has 13 residues. Germline V CDR1 and CDR2: MNHEY, SVGAGI. The CDR3 bases are TGTGCCAGCAGTTACCGGGGTCAGCAGCCCCAGCATTTT. Protein sequence: CASSYRGQQPQHF.

Only a few counts were recorded for this clone. The J gene is TRBJ1-5, the V gene TRBV30; D may be TRBD1 (6 bases). CDR3 size: 14 residues. Trimming left V 1 base short and J 3 bases short, with 10 bases between. Germline V gene data show CDR1 as GTSNPN and CDR2 as SVGIG (reference sequence). CDR3 sequence: CAWSGTANNQPQHF. CDR3 DNA: TGTGCCTGGAGTGGGACAGCCAACAATCAGCCCCAGCATTTT.

This clone showed up just once. This chain joins TRBV25-1 and TRBJ2-7, with D hard to call. The CDR3 contains 14 residues. Germline assignment: CDR1 MGHDK and CDR2 SYGVNS. The V gene lost 1 base and the J gene lost 2 bases, with 9 bases spanning the gap. Here the CDR3 reads CASSELGGTYEQYV. The DNA of the CDR3 is TGTGCCAGCAGTGAATTAGGCGGAACCTACGAGCAGTACGTC.

As DNA, the CDR3 is TGTGCCAGCAGTCCGACTAGCGGGGTCGGGACCCAGTACTTC. It yields the protein CASSPTSGVGTQYF. The rearrangement links TRBV6-6 to TRBJ2-5; 11 bases match TRBD2. Germline lookup yields CDR1 MNHNY and CDR2 SVGAGI (reference sequence). The J segment lost 7 bases and the V segment lost 5 bases, leaving 6 bases of the junction unmatched. The CDR3 loop spans 14 amino acids.

This clone occurred a few times. V gene TRBV7-3 combines with J gene TRBJ2-1, with 8 positions matching TRBD2. Germline CDR1 SGHTA, CDR2 FQGTGA. The CDR3 loop spans 18 amino acids. Trimming at V came to 3 bases and at J to 6 bases, leaving 16 bases not matched to a gene. The CDR3 protein is CASSFAPGGRTRANEQFF. CDR3 DNA: TGTGCCAGCAGCTTTGCCCCGGGGGGGCGAACCAGGGCCAATGAGCAGTTCTTC.

This clone was seen a handful of times. Different DNA sequences within this sample yield the same CDR3. This chain connects TRBV6-6 to TRBJ1-2, with D uncertain. The V gene's germline CDR1 is MNHNY and CDR2 SVGAGI (reference sequence). The CDR3 extends over 12 amino acids. V lost 4 bases, J lost 3 bases, and 6 bases lay in between. The CDR3 bases are TGTGCCAGCAGTTTAGAGGACTATGGCTACACCTTC. Translation gives CASSLEDYGYTF.

The chain employs TRBV7-6 and TRBJ2-5, with 9 bases matching TRBD1. Per germline, CDR1 SGHVS and CDR2 FNYEAQ. J lost 4 bases, V lost 5 bases, and 5 bases had no gene match. CDR3 length equals 14 residues. CDR3 bases: TGTGCCAGCAGCAAGCGACAGGGGGGAGAGACCCAGTACTTC. It is translated as CASSKRQGGETQYF. The full variable domain, rest sourced from reference TRBV7-6 and TRBJ2-5, is GAGVSQSPRYKVTKRGQDVALRCDPISGHVSLYWYRQALGQGPEFLTYFNYEAQQDKSGLPNDRFSAERPEGSISTLTIQRTEQRDSAMYRCASSKRQGGETQYFGPGTRLLVL.

V usage is TRBV11-3 and J usage is TRBJ2-7; 8 bases are a match to TRBD2. V was clipped by 1 base and J by 7 bases; unmatched bases: 12. Germline loops: CDR1 SGHNT, CDR2 YENEEA. The CDR3 consists of 16 residues. CDR3 bases: TGTGCCAGCAGCTTAGTCCCTAGCGGGCAGTCCGGAGAGCAGTACGTC. It translates to CASSLVPSGQSGEQYV.

The chain has TRBV10-3 and TRBJ2-3; D perhaps matches TRBD2 (5 bases). Trimming stripped 5 bases from V and 5 bases from J, with 8 bases between. Looked up from germline, CDR1 is ENHRY and CDR2 is SYGVKD. This CDR3 region has 12 residues. CDR3 nucleotides: TGTGCCATCAGTATCGCGGGAGATACGCAGTATTTT. This sequence encodes CAISIAGDTQYF.

V is TRBV6-1 and J is TRBJ2-3, with 7 bases identical to TRBD1. Per the germline V gene, CDR1 is MNHNS and CDR2 is SASEGT. This CDR3 has 14 amino acids. The V gene end was trimmed by 6 bases and the J gene end by 0 bases; junction bases not matched to a gene: 3. This CDR3 is CASRTQGSTDTQYF. CDR3 DNA sequence: TGTGCCAGCAGGACACAGGGGAGCACAGATACGCAGTATTTT.

V and J are TRBV5-1 and TRBJ2-5, with D maybe TRBD2 (5 bases). Germline CDR1 and CDR2: SGHRS and YFSETQ. V lost 0 bases to trimming and J lost 5 bases, with 11 bases between them. The CDR3 has 14 amino acids. This CDR3 is CASSLAPGSETQYF. The DNA for the CDR3 is TGCGCCAGCAGCTTGGCCCCGGGGAGCGAGACCCAGTACTTC. Filled out from reference TRBV5-1 and TRBJ2-5, the complete variable domain reads KAGVTQTPRYLIKTRGQQVTLSCSPISGHRSVSWYQQTPGQGLQFLFEYFSETQRNKGNFPGRFSGRQFSNSRSEMNVSTLELGDSALYLCASSLAPGSETQYFGPGTRLLVL.

The V and J genes are TRBV9 and TRBJ1-1, with D possibly TRBD1 on 6 matching bases. The CDR3 spans 15 residues. The germline gives CDR1 SGDLS, CDR2 YYNGEE. Trimming took off 3 bases at V and 1 base at J, with 13 bases between the two ends. The CDR3 region is CASSAADSPNTEAFF. The CDR3, as DNA: TGTGCCAGCAGCGCCGCGGACAGCCCGAACACTGAAGCTTTCTTT.

The chain has TRBV6-1 and TRBJ1-5; 8 nucleotides agree with TRBD1. The CDR3 totals 15 residues. The germline CDR1 and CDR2 sequences are MNHNS and SASEGT. The V segment lost 4 bases and the J segment 3 bases; nucleotides outside the gene matches: 5. CDR3 region: CASSVRDRNNQPQHF. The CDR3 nucleotides are TGTGCCAGCAGTGTAAGGGACAGGAACAATCAGCCCCAGCATTTT.

The CDR3 nucleotides read TGTGCCAGCAGTATCCTTAGCGGGACCCGGGATACGCAGTATTTT. It encodes CASSILSGTRDTQYF. The chain uses TRBV28 and TRBJ2-3; 8 bases are a match to TRBD2. The CDR3 runs to 15 residues. The V gene's germline CDR1 is MDHEN and CDR2 SYDVKM. V lost 5 bases to trimming and J lost 6 bases; unmatched junction nucleotides: 10.